The 28 T cell receptor beta chains given below trace back to one sample, sequenced in a study of T-cell reconstitution after alpha-beta-depleted transplantation in children. The authors prepared the TCRbeta library with unique molecular identifiers. In TCRdb, the PCR reads were re-called with MiXCR into one record per CDR3 protein. The data show approximately 400,000 distinct CDR3 sequences, under 20% seen once. Sequences were derived from PBMCs, mostly from graft donor cells, sampled 360 days after TCRalphabeta/CD19-depleted stem cell transplant. The receptors shown here come from a boy under three years old who had a stem cell transplant for Wiskott-Aldrich syndrome, so the T cells may come from the graft donor.

J is TRBJ2-3 and V is TRBV29-1, with TRBD1 matching over 9 bases. This CDR3 has 14 amino acids. Germline V gene data show CDR1 as SQVTM and CDR2 as ANQGSEA. Losses at the gene ends were 6 bases for V and 0 bases for J; bases not matched to a gene: 4. This CDR3 is CSVADRGSTDTQYF. As DNA, the CDR3 is TGCAGCGTGGCAGACAGGGGGAGCACAGATACGCAGTATTTT.

This clonotype was seen only a few times. J is TRBJ2-2 and V is TRBV14; D is ambiguous. V lost 4 bases and J lost 0, with 12 bases in between. The CDR3 consists of 16 residues. The germline V gene encodes CDR1 SGHDN and CDR2 FVKESK. The CDR3 loop reads CASSLVPGSNTGELFF. The CDR3 coding sequence is TGTGCCAGCAGCCTAGTTCCGGGTTCGAACACCGGGGAGCTGTTTTTT.

The chain is built from TRBV5-1 and TRBJ2-1, with D perhaps TRBD2 (5 bases). The CDR3 totals 16 residues. The germline V gene encodes CDR1 SGHRS and CDR2 YFSETQ. The V and J ends lost 0 bases and 0 bases respectively, with 10 bases between them. In nucleotides, the CDR3 is TGCGCCAGCAGCTTGGCCATAGCGCACTCCTACAATGAGCAGTTCTTC. It translates to CASSLAIAHSYNEQFF.

This clonotype was seen a few times. CDR3 amino acids: CASSLVGRHGNQPQHF. DNA of the CDR3: TGTGCCAGCAGTTTAGTTGGGAGACACGGCAATCAGCCCCAGCATTTT. The chain is built from TRBV12-3 or TRBV12-4 and TRBJ1-5; no clear D gene. The CDR3 extends over 16 amino acids. Trimming cost V 1 base and J 2 bases, with 12 bases left between them.

The CDR3 is CASSYSMGTGNTGELFF. In DNA, the CDR3 is TGTGCCAGCAGTTACTCGATGGGGACAGGGAACACCGGGGAGCTGTTTTTT. The chain uses TRBV6-5 and TRBJ2-2; TRBD1 matches at 8 bases. Germline V gene data show CDR1 as MNHEY and CDR2 as SVGAGI. Trimming took 0 bases from V and 1 from J; bases not matched to a gene: 4. The CDR3 is 17 residues long.

In this sample, this clonotype turned up a few times. This rearrangement joins TRBV6-1 to TRBJ2-2; no definite D call. The CDR3 runs 14 residues. The germline V gene encodes CDR1 MNHNS and CDR2 SASEGT. Trimming shortened V by 4 bases and J by 6 bases, and 12 bases separated the two germline ends. CDR3 protein: CASSASRWSGELFF. The CDR3, as DNA: TGTGCCAGCAGTGCTTCTAGGTGGTCCGGGGAGCTGTTTTTT.

This clonotype showed up many times. The chain employs TRBV6-5 and TRBJ1-1; D gene ambiguous. From germline, CDR1 is MNHEY and CDR2 SVGAGI. The V gene lost 6 bases and the J gene lost 10 bases, with 12 bases spanning the gap. This CDR3 comprises 11 residues. The CDR3 nucleotides read TGTGCCAGCAGCTCGGAATTCGGAGCTTTCTTT. Residues: CASSSEFGAFF.

This clonotype showed up just a few times. The CDR3 here is CASSLLRGMNTEAFF. DNA for the CDR3: TGTGCCAGCAGTTTACTGAGGGGAATGAACACTGAAGCTTTCTTT. The chain employs TRBV12-3 or TRBV12-4 and TRBJ1-1; tentative D call: TRBD1 (5 bases). V shed 2 bases and J shed 0 bases, with 10 bases lying between them. This CDR3 is 15 amino acids long.

The chain couples TRBV28 to TRBJ1-5; 10 bases map to TRBD1. V gave up 5 bases and J gave up 6 bases; unmatched junction bases: 7. Germline CDR1 and CDR2: MDHEN and SYDVKM. This CDR3 contains 15 residues. Written as DNA, the CDR3 is TGTGCCAGCAGTCCGGGACAGGGGACGAGTCAGCCCCAGCATTTT. Its protein product is CASSPGQGTSQPQHF. Full variable domain (outside the CDR3, taken from reference TRBV28 and TRBJ1-5): DVKVTQSSRYLVKRTGEKVFLECVQDMDHENMFWYRQDPGLGLRLIYFSYDVKMKEKGDIPEGYSVSREKKERFSLILESASTNQTSMYLCASSPGQGTSQPQHFGDGTRLSIL.

J is TRBJ2-5 and V is TRBV3-1, with 12 bases lining up with TRBD1. The germline gives CDR1 LGHDT, CDR2 YNNKEL (reference sequence). V was pared by 4 bases and J by 6 bases, with 12 bases of the junction left unmatched. The CDR3 contains 17 residues. The CDR3 spells CASSLSPGTGGEKTQYF. The CDR3 DNA reads TGTGCCAGCAGCCTTTCCCCCGGGACAGGGGGCGAGAAGACCCAGTACTTC.

This rearrangement joins TRBV5-1 to TRBJ1-4; 7 bases are shared with TRBD1. The germline gives CDR1 SGHRS, CDR2 YFSETQ. This CDR3 is 14 amino acids long. V shed 0 bases, J shed 11 bases, and the junction held 7 bases outside the gene matches. CDR3 sequence: CASSLGFTGAKLFF. CDR3 DNA sequence: TGCGCCAGCAGCTTGGGGTTCACAGGGGCCAAACTGTTTTTT.

In this sample, this clonotype turned up a few times. The V call is TRBV5-1, the J call TRBJ2-7; 9 positions agree with TRBD1. V shed 2 bases, J shed 4 bases, and the junction held 4 bases outside the gene matches. This CDR3 contains 14 residues. Germline CDR1 is SGHRS and CDR2 is YFSETQ. CDR3 DNA sequence: TGCGCCAGCAGCTTATGGGACAGGGAATACGAGCAGTACTTC. Amino acids: CASSLWDREYEQYF.

This clonotype was picked up a small number of times. V gene TRBV5-1 combines with J gene TRBJ2-7, with D maybe TRBD2 (5 bases). From germline, CDR1 is SGHRS and CDR2 YFSETQ. Trimming took off 4 bases at V and 2 bases at J, with 13 bases between the two ends. The CDR3 covers 14 residues. Here the CDR3 reads CASSGGFPAYEQYF. CDR3 in DNA: TGCGCCAGCAGCGGAGGCTTTCCTGCCTACGAGCAGTACTTC. The full variable domain, rest sourced from reference TRBV5-1 and TRBJ2-7, is KAGVTQTPRYLIKTRGQQVTLSCSPISGHRSVSWYQQTPGQGLQFLFEYFSETQRNKGNFPGRFSGRQFSNSRSEMNVSTLELGDSALYLCASSGGFPAYEQYFGPGTRLTVT.

V is TRBV4-1 and J is TRBJ1-3; D remains ambiguous. The CDR3 extends over 11 amino acids. With 6 bases removed from V and 4 bases from J, the gap between germline ends came to 4 bases. From germline, CDR1 is MGHRA and CDR2 YSYEKL. The CDR3 is CASRGGNTIYF. The DNA of the CDR3 is TGCGCCAGCAGGGGGGGAAACACCATATATTTT.

A few counts support this clonotype. The genes are TRBV20-1 and TRBJ1-6, with D uncertain. The CDR3 loop spans 12 amino acids. Between the trimmed V and J ends, which lost 5 bases and 8 bases, there was a span of 10 bases. Germline-derived CDR1 and CDR2 are DFQATT and SNEGSKA (reference sequence). The CDR3 is CSALSKYSPLHF. The CDR3 DNA reads TGCAGTGCTCTCAGCAAATATTCACCCCTCCACTTT.

A few counts support this clonotype. The chain employs TRBV5-1 and TRBJ2-1; possible D gene TRBD2, 7 bases. The length of the CDR3 is 15 residues. V dropped 4 bases and J dropped 6 bases, with 17 bases sitting between them. Germline CDR1 is SGHRS and CDR2 is YFSETQ. CDR3: CASSPLGGGLNEQFF. The CDR3 DNA is TGCGCCAGCAGCCCCCTTGGGGGGGGGCTCAATGAGCAGTTCTTC. Supplemented by reference TRBV5-1 and TRBJ2-1, the full variable domain reads KAGVTQTPRYLIKTRGQQVTLSCSPISGHRSVSWYQQTPGQGLQFLFEYFSETQRNKGNFPGRFSGRQFSNSRSEMNVSTLELGDSALYLCASSPLGGGLNEQFFGPGTRLTVL.

This rearrangement joins TRBV20-1 to TRBJ2-5, with D possibly TRBD2 on 6 matching bases. Trimming pared 3 bases from V and 4 bases from J, leaving 9 bases between. The V gene's germline CDR1 is DFQATT and CDR2 SNEGSKA (reference sequence). There are 12 residues in the CDR3. In nucleotides, the CDR3 is TGCAGTGCTAGGTCGGGACTAGAGACCCAGTACTTC. This sequence encodes CSARSGLETQYF.

V gene TRBV6-2 or TRBV6-3 combines with J gene TRBJ2-7, with a possible D match to TRBD2 (6 bases). The CDR3 is made up of 14 amino acids. V dropped 6 bases and J dropped 0 bases, with 12 bases sitting between them. In germline, CDR1 is MNHEY, CDR2 SVGEGT. CDR3 nucleotides: TGTGCCAGCAGCTCCCGGGGGTTCTCCTACGAGCAGTACTTC. As protein: CASSSRGFSYEQYF.

The chain joins TRBV12-3 or TRBV12-4 to TRBJ2-1; possibly TRBD1 for D (5 bases). The V gene lost 1 base and the J gene lost 5 bases, with 12 bases spanning the gap. The CDR3 totals 15 residues. The CDR3 DNA follows: TGTGCCAGCAGTTTAGTGCTGGGGCTTAACAATGAGCAGTTCTTC. Protein sequence: CASSLVLGLNNEQFF.

This clonotype was picked up a small number of times. This sequence joins TRBV5-6 and TRBJ2-7; 8 nucleotides match TRBD2. Trimming cost V 4 bases and J 6 bases; bases outside gene matches: 12. This CDR3 has 15 amino acids. CDR1 and CDR2 from the germline V gene are SGHDT and YYEEEE. The CDR3 nucleotides read TGTGCCAGCAGCGCCGGGACTAGTCGAGGCTGCGAGCAGTACTTC. This codes for CASSAGTSRGCEQYF.

This clonotype was detected only a few times. This rearrangement joins TRBV7-9 to TRBJ2-1; TRBD2 is a possible D gene (6 bases). CDR1 and CDR2 from the germline V gene are SEHNR and FQNEAQ (reference sequence). The CDR3 has 16 amino acids. Between the trimmed V and J ends, which lost 2 bases and 10 bases, there was a span of 21 bases. CDR3 in amino acids: CASSLNRERGVREQFF. Here the CDR3 DNA reads TGTGCCAGCAGCTTAAATCGGGAACGCGGGGTTAGGGAGCAGTTCTTC.

This clonotype was counted only a few times. The chain links TRBV15 to TRBJ2-7; perhaps TRBD1 as D (6 bases). The V and J ends lost 1 base and 0 bases respectively, with 10 bases between them. The CDR3 covers 15 residues. Germline CDR1 and CDR2: LNHNV and YYDKDF (reference sequence). The CDR3 nucleotides are TGTGCCACCAGCAGAGTCCAGACAGGCTCCTACGAGCAGTACTTC. This sequence encodes CATSRVQTGSYEQYF.

V usage is TRBV13 and J usage is TRBJ2-7; TRBD1 might be the D (5 bases). Looked up from germline, CDR1 is PRHDT and CDR2 is FYEKMQ (reference sequence). The CDR3 loop spans 13 amino acids. Trimming shortened V by 8 bases and J by 1 base, and 12 bases separated the two germline ends. For the CDR3, the DNA is TGTGCCAGCCAGCAAAGGGGTTCCTACGAGCAGTACTTC. Translating gives CASQQRGSYEQYF.

This chain uses TRBV12-3 or TRBV12-4 with TRBJ1-5; 10 bases align to TRBD1. This CDR3 has 14 amino acids. V gave up 5 bases and J gave up 6 bases; unmatched junction bases: 4. Written as DNA, the CDR3 is TGTGCCAGCAGTAAAAGACAGGGGGCTCAGCCCCAGCATTTT. Protein sequence: CASSKRQGAQPQHF.

CDR3 sequence (DNA): TGCAGTGCTAGAGTGTCTTCGGAGACCCAGTACTTC. Amino acids: CSARVSSETQYF. The V call is TRBV20-1, the J call TRBJ2-5; D is ambiguous. The CDR3 is 12 amino acids. Germline V gene data show CDR1 as DFQATT and CDR2 as SNEGSKA (reference sequence). Trimming took off 1 base at V and 5 bases at J, with 8 bases between the two ends.

This CDR3 is CSASRTSGGATQYF. The CDR3 bases are TGCAGTGCTTCCCGGACTAGCGGTGGGGCTACGCAGTATTTT. The J gene is TRBJ2-3, the V gene TRBV20-1; 10 bases are shared with TRBD2. The V segment lost 5 bases and the J segment 8 bases; nucleotides outside the gene matches: 10. The CDR3 covers 14 residues. The germline CDR1 and CDR2 sequences are DFQATT and SNEGSKA (reference sequence).

This clonotype was counted only a few times. The V gene is TRBV20-1, the J gene TRBJ2-1; D is ambiguous. Trimming cost V 3 bases and J 4 bases, with 10 bases left between them. The length of the CDR3 is 13 residues. From germline, CDR1 is DFQATT and CDR2 SNEGSKA (reference sequence). The CDR3 sequence is CSASWAVYNEQFF. The CDR3 DNA sequence: TGCAGTGCTAGTTGGGCTGTGTACAATGAGCAGTTCTTC.

CDR3 in DNA: TGTGCCAGCGGACTGTCCGGGACTAGCGGCCAAGAGACCCAGTACTTC. It specifies CASGLSGTSGQETQYF. The rearrangement links TRBV2 to TRBJ2-5; 11 positions match TRBD2. The ends lost 8 bases at V and 1 base at J; junction bases unmatched: 9. The length of the CDR3 is 16 residues. The germline gives CDR1 SNHLY, CDR2 FYNNEI.